Below, 24 T cell receptor beta chains from the same sample are listed, as sequenced in a study of neurological immune-mediated disorders. Time point meaning: technical triplicate 1. TCRdb re-called the 5' RACE reads with MiXCR, one entry per CDR3 protein. The table lists about 38,000 distinct CDR3 sequences, 11% of them singletons. Sequencing input: PBMCs. These receptors came from a man aged 55 to 70 with HTLV-1-associated myelopathy (HAM/TSP).

This clonotype showed up many times. The chain combines TRBV6-5 with TRBJ2-1; a weak D match, TRBD2 (5 bases). The germline gives CDR1 MNHEY, CDR2 SVGAGI. The CDR3 is 17 amino acids. V lost 0 bases to trimming and J lost 2 bases, with 14 bases between them. The CDR3 DNA is TGTGCCAGCAGTTACTCGCCTCGGGAACGGCCCTACAATGAGCAGTTCTTC. It translates to CASSYSPRERPYNEQFF.

This clonotype has ten or more counts. The V call is TRBV4-1, the J call TRBJ2-7; D may be TRBD2 (6 bases). Germline V CDR1 and CDR2: MGHRA, YSYEKL. V lost 0 bases, J lost 2 bases, and 11 bases lay in between. The CDR3 is made up of 15 amino acids. DNA for the CDR3: TGCGCCAGCAGCCAAGAGGAGACTAGAGCCTACGAGCAGTACTTC. Its protein product is CASSQEETRAYEQYF.

The genes are TRBV19 and TRBJ1-5, with TRBD1 identical over 7 bases. The CDR3 extends over 15 amino acids. Trimming at V came to 2 bases and at J to 4 bases, leaving 5 bases not matched to a gene. The germline V gene encodes CDR1 LNHDA and CDR2 SQIVND (reference sequence). The CDR3 loop reads CASSIKDRPNQPQHF. The DNA for the CDR3 is TGTGCCAGTAGTATAAAGGACAGGCCTAATCAGCCCCAGCATTTT.

There are many counts of this clonotype. This chain links TRBV6-1 with TRBJ1-1; D unresolved. V was cut by 2 bases and J by 0 bases, with 4 bases left in between. Germline V gene data show CDR1 as MNHNS and CDR2 as SASEGT. The CDR3 runs 13 residues. CDR3 residues: CASSEKVNTEAFF. CDR3 sequence (DNA): TGTGCCAGCAGTGAAAAAGTGAACACTGAAGCTTTCTTT.

This clonotype was detected ten times or more. The chain combines TRBV12-3 or TRBV12-4 with TRBJ1-5; no clear D gene. The CDR3 length is 16 residues. Trimming left V 6 bases short and J 1 base short, with 16 bases between. The CDR3 region is CASSPGLGRSNQPQHF. The CDR3 region has the DNA TGTGCCAGCAGCCCCGGTTTGGGGAGGAGCAATCAGCCCCAGCATTTT.

There are many counts of this clonotype. The chain carries TRBV5-1 and TRBJ2-2, with D perhaps given as TRBD1 or TRBD2 (6 bases each). Germline CDR1 reads SGHRS; CDR2 reads YFSETQ. The V and J ends lost 0 bases and 2 bases respectively, with 20 bases between them. The CDR3 runs to 19 residues. CDR3 protein: CASSLAGGTAGHNTGELFF. The CDR3 bases are TGCGCCAGCAGCTTGGCCGGGGGAACCGCGGGACATAACACCGGGGAGCTGTTTTTT.

The table lists this clonotype with many counts. The chain recombines TRBV7-2 with TRBJ2-7, with unresolved D. This CDR3 has 11 residues. The ends were cut back, 7 bases at V and 3 bases at J, with 7 bases in the middle. In germline, CDR1 is SGHTA, CDR2 FQGNSA. The CDR3 sequence: CASTRDYEQYF. CDR3 DNA sequence: TGTGCCAGCACGCGTGACTACGAGCAGTACTTC.

In this sample, this clonotype turned up many times. The rearrangement links TRBV19 to TRBJ2-6; TRBD1 matches at 9 bases. The germline gives CDR1 LNHDA, CDR2 SQIVND (reference sequence). The CDR3 is made up of 15 amino acids. V shed 11 bases and J 3 bases; nucleotides not matched to a gene: 8. The chain's CDR3 is CAAQQGAGGANVLTF. As DNA, the CDR3 is TGTGCCGCCCAACAGGGGGCGGGTGGGGCCAACGTCCTGACTTTC. The complete variable domain, with remaining parts taken from reference TRBV19 and TRBJ2-6, reads DGGITQSPKYLFRKEGQNVTLSCEQNLNHDAMYWYRQDPGQGLRLIYYSQIVNDFQKGDIAEGYSVSREKKESFPLTVTSAQKNPTAFYLCAAQQGAGGANVLTFGAGSRLTVL.

In its sample, this clonotype was seen many times. This chain connects TRBV5-1 to TRBJ2-7; either TRBD1 or TRBD2 may fit D (5 bases each). The CDR3 has 14 amino acids. V lost 4 bases and J 2 bases, leaving 13 bases between the germline ends. Germline V gene lookup returns CDR1 SGHRS and CDR2 YFSETQ. The CDR3: CASSPGGGTYEQYF. The CDR3, as DNA: TGCGCCAGCAGCCCCGGTGGGGGTACCTACGAGCAGTACTTC.

This clonotype has ten or more counts. V usage is TRBV7-2 and J usage is TRBJ1-1; TRBD1 matches 7 bases. From germline, CDR1 is SGHTA and CDR2 FQGNSA. This CDR3 has 17 residues. V trimming: 2 bases; J trimming: 0 bases; junction bases outside the gene matches: 9. DNA for the CDR3: TGTGCCAGCAGCTTAAAGGGCACAGGGGTCTTGAACACTGAAGCTTTCTTT. The encoded protein is CASSLKGTGVLNTEAFF.

The gene calls are TRBV5-1 and TRBJ2-7, with D perhaps TRBD1 (5 bases). The CDR3 has 15 amino acids. Germline assignment: CDR1 SGHRS and CDR2 YFSETQ. The V end was cut by 0 bases, the J end by 6 bases, with 16 bases between. The CDR3 DNA reads TGCGCCAGCAGCTTGGGGACACCTCAGACCCTCGAGCAGTACTTC. It encodes CASSLGTPQTLEQYF.

This clonotype has a count of ten or more. This rearrangement joins TRBV5-6 to TRBJ2-5; 7 bases map to TRBD1. V dropped 4 bases and J dropped 1; count of bases not matched to a gene: 4. Germline V CDR1 and CDR2: SGHDT, YYEEEE. The CDR3 is made up of 14 amino acids. The CDR3: CASSDRDSQETQYF. Here the CDR3 DNA reads TGTGCCAGCAGCGACCGGGACAGCCAAGAGACCCAGTACTTC.

This clonotype showed up many times. V is TRBV20-1 and J is TRBJ1-1; tentatively, D is TRBD1 (5 bases). This CDR3 comprises 12 residues. Trimming shortened V by 3 bases and J by 5 bases, and 10 bases separated the two germline ends. Germline V lookup: CDR1 DFQATT, CDR2 SNEGSKA (reference sequence). CDR3 residues: CSASSQGTEAFF. The CDR3 DNA reads TGCAGTGCTAGCTCGCAGGGAACTGAAGCTTTCTTT.

This clonotype was recorded at least ten times. The chain recombines TRBV5-1 with TRBJ2-5; the match to TRBD1 covers 9 bases. Germline-derived CDR1 and CDR2 are SGHRS and YFSETQ. V lost 0 bases to trimming and J lost 5 bases; unmatched junction nucleotides: 5. The CDR3 consists of 15 residues. This chain's CDR3 is CASSLDTGGQETQYF. The CDR3 nucleotides are TGCGCCAGCAGCTTGGATACAGGGGGCCAGGAGACCCAGTACTTC.

This clonotype was counted at least ten times. The genes are TRBV11-2 and TRBJ2-3, with TRBD2 matching over 9 bases. Germline assignment: CDR1 SGHAT and CDR2 FQNNGV. Germline trimming cut 3 bases from V and 0 bases from J; bases unmatched to any gene: 13. This CDR3 comprises 19 residues. The CDR3 reads CASSFRRTSDLISTDTQYF. CDR3 bases: TGTGCCAGCAGCTTCCGACGGACTAGCGACCTTATAAGCACAGATACGCAGTATTTT.

This clonotype was detected ten times or more. The CDR3 nucleotides read TGTGCCAGCAGCTTGGAGGCGAGCCGGGGTCTCTCTGGAAACACCATATATTTT. Amino acids: CASSLEASRGLSGNTIYF. V gene TRBV5-6 combines with J gene TRBJ1-3; no clear D. Germline lookup yields CDR1 SGHDT and CDR2 YYEEEE. V was clipped by 0 bases and J by 0 bases, with 16 bases between them. The CDR3 is 18 amino acids.

This clonotype has a count of ten or more. The CDR3 region is CASSLASGVVTDTQYF. The CDR3 nucleotides read TGTGCCAGCAGCCTGGCTAGCGGGGTGGTCACAGATACGCAGTATTTT. V is TRBV3-1 and J is TRBJ2-3; 9 nucleotides agree with TRBD2. CDR3 length: 16 amino acids. Germline V gene sequence: CDR1 LGHDT, CDR2 YNNKEL (reference sequence). V shed 4 bases and J 2 bases; nucleotides not matched to a gene: 7.

This clonotype showed up many times. The chain combines TRBV5-1 with TRBJ2-7; TRBD1 or TRBD2 may be the D gene (5 bases each). Germline CDR1 is SGHRS and CDR2 is YFSETQ. Trimming took off 4 bases at V and 9 bases at J, with 23 bases between the two ends. The CDR3 loop spans 15 amino acids. The CDR3 DNA reads TGCGCCAGCAGCCCACTATCGGGACCGTCGTCTGGGCAGTACTTC. Amino acid sequence: CASSPLSGPSSGQYF.

This clonotype was detected many times. The V gene is TRBV20-1, the J gene TRBJ1-2; a possible D gene is TRBD1 (5 bases). V shed 1 base and J shed 7 bases, with 19 bases lying between them. CDR3 length equals 15 residues. CDR1 and CDR2 from the germline V gene are DFQATT and SNEGSKA (reference sequence). CDR3 sequence (DNA): TGCAGTGCTAGAGGGGGATCAGGGTCCCTCACTGGCTACACCTTC. It is translated as CSARGGSGSLTGYTF.

Points on this clonotype: Its ends do not fully match the called genes, so a read error is possible. J is TRBJ2-1 and V is TRBV19; no reliable D call. CDR3 length: 15 residues. Germline V CDR1 and CDR2: LNHDA, SQIVND (reference sequence). CDR3 bases: TGTGCCTGTAGCATAGGACCCCTGGAACACAATGAGCAGTTCTTC. Its protein is CACSIGPLEHNEQFF.

This clonotype was counted many times. This rearrangement joins TRBV27 to TRBJ2-2; D ambiguous. CDR1 is MNHEY and CDR2 is SMNVEV in the germline V gene (reference sequence). The V and J ends lost 1 base and 2 bases respectively, with 8 bases between them. This CDR3 has 15 amino acids. CDR3 nucleotide sequence: TGTGCCAGCAGTTTATTCGGGCAAAACACCGGGGAGCTGTTTTTT. Translation: CASSLFGQNTGELFF.

This clonotype was found many times. The rearrangement uses TRBV6-1 and TRBJ2-3, with TRBD2 identical over 9 bases. CDR3 length equals 16 residues. V was pared by 1 base and J by 5 bases, with 7 bases of the junction left unmatched. Germline CDR1 MNHNS, CDR2 SASEGT. CDR3 nucleotides: TGTGCCAGCAGTGAAGTGGGTAGCGGGAGAGTAGATACGCAGTATTTT. Its translation is CASSEVGSGRVDTQYF.

This clonotype was detected many times. The J gene is TRBJ2-3, the V gene TRBV29-1; TRBD1 aligns across 8 bases. Losses at the gene ends were 0 bases for V and 4 bases for J; bases not matched to a gene: 6. The V gene's germline CDR1 is SQVTM and CDR2 ANQGSEA. The CDR3 is 15 residues long. The CDR3 region is CSVEDTGQGSDTQYF. DNA for the CDR3: TGCAGCGTTGAAGATACCGGACAGGGATCAGATACGCAGTATTTT.

This clonotype was recorded at least ten times. The chain carries TRBV10-3 and TRBJ2-5, with unresolved D. The V and J ends lost 0 bases and 2 bases respectively, with 10 bases between them. CDR1 is ENHRY and CDR2 is SYGVKD in the germline V gene. The CDR3 has 15 amino acids. CDR3 in amino acids: CAISESSRPQETQYF. The CDR3 nucleotides are TGTGCCATCAGTGAGTCGAGCCGCCCACAAGAGACCCAGTACTTC.